Each of the 30 T cell receptor beta chains below was sequenced from the same sample in a study of cytomegalovirus exposure and HLA in healthy donors. The PCR contained 60 Vbeta and 13 Jbeta primers. Clones were sequenced by immunoSEQ multiplex PCR, and TCRdb holds only the in-frame ones, with some missing. Among 150,000 to 180,000 clones listed, 79% were seen once. The sample taken for sequencing was PBMCs. The source is a man aged 30 to 39 in good health and CMV-seropositive.

This clone was counted a single time. This chain connects TRBV19 to TRBJ1-5; D uncertain. V was cut by 5 bases and J by 3 bases, with 17 bases left in between. The CDR3 is 16 amino acids. Per germline, CDR1 LNHDA and CDR2 SQIVND (reference sequence). The CDR3 DNA is TGTGCCAGTAGTCTACCGGGAACCAGTGCCAATCAGCCCCAGCATTTT. It codes for CASSLPGTSANQPQHF. The full variable domain, with the rest looked up from reference TRBV19 and TRBJ1-5, is DGGITQSPKYLFRKEGQNVTLSCEQNLNHDAMYWYRQDPGQGLRLIYYSQIVNDFQKGDIAEGYSVSREKKESFPLTVTSAQKNPTAFYLCASSLPGTSANQPQHFGDGTRLSIL.

Of note for this clone: This sample includes further DNA sequences coding for the same CDR3. This chain connects TRBV27 to TRBJ2-7, with 10 bases matching TRBD2. V lost 3 bases and J lost 1; bases outside the gene matches: 3. This CDR3 is 15 amino acids long. Germline V gene data show CDR1 as MNHEY and CDR2 as SMNVEV (reference sequence). The DNA of the CDR3 is TGTGCCAGCAGTTTGTCACTAGCGGGATCCTACGAGCAGTACTTC. Its translation is CASSLSLAGSYEQYF.

The chain couples TRBV10-1 to TRBJ1-3; D unclear. V gave up 3 bases and J gave up 0 bases, with 6 bases separating them. This CDR3 has 14 residues. CDR1 and CDR2 from the germline V gene are WNHNN and SYGVQD (reference sequence). Here the CDR3 DNA reads TGCGCCAGCAGTGAAGCCACCTCTGGAAACACCATATATTTT. It translates to CASSEATSGNTIYF.

V gene TRBV7-9 combines with J gene TRBJ2-3, with D possibly being TRBD1 (5 bases). Trimming took 3 bases from V and 2 from J, leaving 9 bases between them. Germline CDR1 reads SEHNR; CDR2 reads FQNEAQ (reference sequence). The CDR3 totals 14 residues. The CDR3 protein is CASSFDSITDTQYF. CDR3 bases: TGTGCCAGCAGCTTTGACAGTATCACAGATACGCAGTATTTT.

The chain has TRBV6-1 and TRBJ1-4; 7 bases map to TRBD1. Germline values: CDR1 MNHNS, CDR2 SASEGT. V lost 6 bases and J lost 5; bases outside the gene matches: 6. CDR3 length equals 14 residues. The CDR3 protein is CASRSPQGNEKLFF. Written as DNA, the CDR3 is TGTGCCAGCAGAAGCCCACAGGGGAATGAAAAACTGTTTTTT.

This clone turned up a few times. J is TRBJ2-3 and V is TRBV30; D may be TRBD1 (5 bases). CDR1 is GTSNPN, CDR2 SVGIG, per germline (reference sequence). The V and J ends lost 2 bases and 3 bases respectively, with 9 bases between them. This CDR3 has 13 residues. The CDR3 loop is CAWSQGRTDTQYF. The CDR3 DNA follows: TGTGCCTGGAGTCAGGGTCGAACAGATACGCAGTATTTT.

The V call is TRBV30, the J call TRBJ1-3; a weak D match, TRBD1 (6 bases). The CDR3 contains 14 residues. Germline V gene lookup returns CDR1 GTSNPN and CDR2 SVGIG (reference sequence). The V end was cut by 3 bases, the J end by 2 bases, with 11 bases between. The CDR3 reads CAWSRDTTGNTIYF. The CDR3 region has the DNA TGTGCCTGGAGCAGGGACACTACTGGAAACACCATATATTTT.

J is TRBJ2-3 and V is TRBV6-5; perhaps TRBD2 as D (6 bases). Per the germline V gene, CDR1 is MNHEY and CDR2 is SVGAGI. The ends were cut back, 0 bases at V and 4 bases at J, with 14 bases in the middle. This CDR3 has 16 residues. In DNA, the CDR3 is TGTGCCAGCAGTTACTCTGAGGGAGGAGTGGCAGATACGCAGTATTTT. This encodes CASSYSEGGVADTQYF.

Worth noting for this clone: The missing conserved phenylalanine or tryptophan at the end of this CDR3 makes a read error likely. V gene TRBV18 combines with J gene TRBJ1-2, with unresolved D. Germline loops: CDR1 KGHSH, CDR2 LQKENI. The CDR3 extends over 15 amino acids. V was cut by 2 bases and J by 3 bases, with 13 bases left in between. CDR3 region: CASSPVPGPDYGYTL. DNA for the CDR3: TGTGCCAGCTCACCAGTTCCGGGTCCGGACTATGGCTACACCCTC.

V gene TRBV28 combines with J gene TRBJ1-5; D call uncertain. The CDR3 is 12 amino acids. The germline CDR1 and CDR2 sequences are MDHEN and SYDVKM. Trimming took off 6 bases at V and 5 bases at J, with 8 bases between the two ends. This CDR3 reads CASSSGHQPQHF. The CDR3 DNA sequence: TGTGCCAGCAGCTCTGGCCATCAGCCCCAGCATTTT.

The V gene is TRBV7-3, the J gene TRBJ2-7; 10 bases are shared with TRBD1. Looked up from germline, CDR1 is SGHTA and CDR2 is FQGTGA. CDR3 length equals 13 residues. The V and J ends lost 7 bases and 3 bases, in that order; junction bases with no gene match: 3. The CDR3 DNA follows: TGTGCCAGCACCCGGGACAGGGGCTACGAGCAGTACTTC. Translated, it gives CASTRDRGYEQYF.

V gene TRBV5-5 combines with J gene TRBJ1-5, with TRBD1 matching over 9 bases. The germline V gene has CDR1 SGHKS and CDR2 YYEKEE (reference sequence). V lost 1 base and J lost 6; bases outside the gene matches: 5. The length of the CDR3 is 15 residues. The CDR3 protein is CASSLIGTGSQPQHF. CDR3 in DNA: TGTGCCAGCAGCTTGATTGGGACAGGGAGTCAGCCCCAGCATTTT.

This clone has just a few counts. For the CDR3, the DNA is TGTGCTAGTCGACTAGCGGGCGCACAGGATACGCAGTATTTT. This encodes CASRLAGAQDTQYF. The rearrangement joins TRBV12-5 to TRBJ2-3; the match to TRBD2 covers 10 bases. This CDR3 has 14 residues. The trim removed 8 bases at V and 6 bases at J, leaving 8 bases unmatched. CDR1 is LGHNT, CDR2 FRNRAP, per germline. Full variable domain (remainder filled in from reference TRBV12-5 and TRBJ2-3): DARVTQTPRHKVTEMGQEVTMRCQPILGHNTVFWYRQTMMQGLELLAYFRNRAPLDDSGMPKDRFSAEMPDATLATLKIQPSEPRDSAVYFCASRLAGAQDTQYFGPGTRLTVL.

V is TRBV9 and J is TRBJ2-7, with D possibly being TRBD2 (6 bases). From germline, CDR1 is SGDLS and CDR2 YYNGEE. Trimming removed 0 bases from V and 3 bases from J, with 13 bases in between. The CDR3 is 15 residues long. In DNA, the CDR3 is TGTGCCAGCAGCGTAGGAGGACTAATACACTACGAGCAGTACTTC. Amino acids: CASSVGGLIHYEQYF.

This clone has just one count. This chain connects TRBV5-1 to TRBJ2-5; 13 bases are a match to TRBD2. The CDR3 is made up of 17 amino acids. V shed 4 bases, J shed 4 bases, and the junction held 10 bases outside the gene matches. CDR1 is SGHRS and CDR2 is YFSETQ in the germline V gene. The CDR3 spells CASSQTSGGAWAETQYF. The DNA for the CDR3 is TGCGCCAGCAGCCAAACTAGCGGGGGGGCCTGGGCAGAGACCCAGTACTTC.

About this clone itself: One end of the junction varies from germline; a read error may be responsible. The genes are TRBV2 and TRBJ2-5; TRBD1 aligns across 11 bases. The CDR3 is 16 residues long. In germline, CDR1 is SNHLY, CDR2 FYNNEI. The CDR3 bases are TGTGCTAGCAGTGAAGCGCCGGACAGGGGGCGAGAGACCCAGTACTTC. Translated, it gives CASSEAPDRGRETQYF.

V gene TRBV7-9 combines with J gene TRBJ2-5; D gene ambiguous. V was pared by 4 bases and J by 5 bases, with 8 bases between. This CDR3 is 12 amino acids long. CDR1 and CDR2 from the germline V gene are SEHNR and FQNEAQ (reference sequence). The CDR3 coding sequence is TGTGCCAGCAGCTCCCTTTTGGAGACCCAGTACTTC. This codes for CASSSLLETQYF.

The chain uses TRBV5-1 and TRBJ2-7; 8 bases match TRBD1. Germline CDR1 SGHRS, CDR2 YFSETQ. The CDR3 is made up of 13 amino acids. With V trimmed by 4 bases and J by 12 bases, 12 bases remained unmatched. CDR3 nucleotide sequence: TGCGCCAGCAGCCCCGGCGGACAGGGTGAAAGGTACTTC. It is translated as CASSPGGQGERYF.

V is TRBV30 and J is TRBJ1-6, with 7 bases that match TRBD1. The trim removed 1 base at V and 0 bases at J, leaving 12 bases unmatched. The CDR3 covers 19 residues. Germline V gene data show CDR1 as GTSNPN and CDR2 as SVGIG (reference sequence). CDR3 sequence (DNA): TGTGCCTGGAGTGGGGTTCCGGGACAGCTCAGCTCCTATAATTCACCCCTCCACTTT. Amino acids: CAWSGVPGQLSSYNSPLHF.

The J gene is TRBJ2-1, the V gene TRBV7-2; TRBD2 matches 9 bases. The CDR3 is 17 amino acids. The trim removed 2 bases at V and 6 bases at J, leaving 11 bases unmatched. Germline V gene sequence: CDR1 SGHTA, CDR2 FQGNSA. CDR3 sequence: CASSLTSPGLASNEQFF. DNA for the CDR3: TGTGCCAGCAGCTTAACCTCTCCGGGACTAGCAAGCAATGAGCAGTTCTTC.

V is TRBV11-2 and J is TRBJ2-1; possibly TRBD2 for D (7 bases). CDR1 SGHAT and CDR2 FQNNGV come from the germline V gene. The CDR3 is 14 residues long. V lost 7 bases, J lost 7 bases, and 17 bases lay in between. This CDR3 is CASTERRGGNEQFF. The CDR3 DNA sequence: TGTGCCAGCACAGAAAGGAGGGGGGGAAATGAGCAGTTCTTC. Full variable domain (outside the CDR3, taken from reference TRBV11-2 and TRBJ2-1): EAGVAQSPRYKIIEKRQSVAFWCNPISGHATLYWYQQILGQGPKLLIQFQNNGVVDDSQLPKDRFSAERLKGVDSTLKIQPAKLEDSAVYLCASTERRGGNEQFFGPGTRLTVL.

This clone has just a few counts. The rearrangement uses TRBV4-1 and TRBJ1-2; D is unclear. V was trimmed by 4 bases and J by 4 bases, leaving 13 bases between them. Germline CDR1 and CDR2: MGHRA and YSYEKL. The CDR3 extends over 14 amino acids. The CDR3 nucleotides read TGCGCCAGCAGCCCCTTGGGCCTCCCCTATGGCTACACCTTC. Translating it yields CASSPLGLPYGYTF.

V is TRBV11-3 and J is TRBJ2-3, with 12 bases fitting TRBD2. Looked up from germline, CDR1 is SGHNT and CDR2 is YENEEA. The CDR3 spans 18 residues. The trim removed 1 base at V and 2 bases at J, leaving 7 bases unmatched. CDR3 bases: TGTGCCAGCAGCTTAGCCCCGTGGACTAGCGGGGCCACAGATACGCAGTATTTT. It yields the protein CASSLAPWTSGATDTQYF.

This rearrangement joins TRBV5-4 to TRBJ2-2; a possible D gene is TRBD1 (7 bases). The V end lost 3 bases, the J end lost 0 bases, and 15 bases lay between the germline ends. The CDR3 consists of 17 residues. Per germline, CDR1 SGHNT and CDR2 YYREEE (reference sequence). CDR3 amino acids: CASSWGPGGTNTGELFF. In DNA, the CDR3 is TGTGCCAGCAGCTGGGGGCCAGGGGGGACGAACACCGGGGAGCTGTTTTTT.

This chain joins TRBV19 and TRBJ1-4, with 7 bases matching TRBD1. V trimming: 6 bases; J trimming: 5 bases; junction bases outside the gene matches: 3. The germline gives CDR1 LNHDA, CDR2 SQIVND (reference sequence). The CDR3 has 13 amino acids. Here the CDR3 reads CASRETGNEKLFF. The CDR3 bases are TGTGCCAGTAGAGAGACAGGGAATGAAAAACTGTTTTTT. Combining the CDR3 with reference TRBV19 and TRBJ1-4 gives the whole variable domain DGGITQSPKYLFRKEGQNVTLSCEQNLNHDAMYWYRQDPGQGLRLIYYSQIVNDFQKGDIAEGYSVSREKKESFPLTVTSAQKNPTAFYLCASRETGNEKLFFGSGTQLSVL.

This chain joins TRBV9 and TRBJ1-4; tentatively, D is TRBD1 (6 bases). Germline CDR1 reads SGDLS; CDR2 reads YYNGEE. Between the trimmed V and J ends, which lost 1 base and 8 bases, there was a span of 24 bases. This CDR3 has 18 amino acids. The DNA for the CDR3 is TGTGCCAGCAGCGTAACTCCAAAGGGAGGGGGAGGTGGCGAAAAACTGTTTTTT. Protein: CASSVTPKGGGGGEKLFF.

This clone was recorded a few times. V usage is TRBV10-1 and J usage is TRBJ2-7; a possible D gene is TRBD2 (6 bases). The CDR3 length is 13 residues. V lost 6 bases, J lost 3 bases, and 12 bases lay in between. Germline V lookup: CDR1 WNHNN, CDR2 SYGVQD (reference sequence). CDR3 amino acids: CASSRDSYYEQYF. The DNA for the CDR3 is TGCGCCAGCAGCCGGGACTCATACTACGAGCAGTACTTC.

The chain combines TRBV11-1 with TRBJ2-1, with D perhaps matching TRBD1 (5 bases). Trimming removed 5 bases at V and 6 bases at J, with 17 bases between. Germline values: CDR1 SGHAT, CDR2 FQDESV (reference sequence). The CDR3 has 15 residues. CDR3 sequence reads: CASSVTLVQGNEQFF. Here the CDR3 DNA reads TGTGCCAGCAGCGTTACTCTGGTGCAGGGCAATGAGCAGTTCTTC.

This chain connects TRBV27 to TRBJ1-6; 8 nucleotides match TRBD1. The germline CDR1 and CDR2 sequences are MNHEY and SMNVEV (reference sequence). This CDR3 is 17 amino acids long. Losses at the gene ends were 2 bases for V and 4 bases for J; bases not matched to a gene: 7. The CDR3 DNA sequence: TGTGCCAGCAGTTTAGGGCAGGGGGCGATATATAATTCACCCCTCCACTTT. This gives the protein CASSLGQGAIYNSPLHF.

This clone showed up just a few times. This chain links TRBV25-1 with TRBJ2-7, with 8 positions matching TRBD1. After removal of 9 bases from V and 1 base from J, the junction contained 5 bases not matched to a gene. Germline V gene sequence: CDR1 MGHDK, CDR2 SYGVNS. This CDR3 has 13 residues. CDR3 coding DNA: TGTGCCAGTCGACAGGGGCTTTCCTACGAGCAGTACTTC. It codes for CASRQGLSYEQYF.